This entry lists 8 T cell receptor beta chains sequenced from one sample in a study of control samples from healthy donors and cancer patients. Profiled with immunoSEQ multiplex PCR; TCRdb holds only in-frame clones, not every one. The top ten hold about 2.1% of the sample, which has around 110,000 clones, around 89% seen once. The specimen was blood. Receptors originate from a woman between 70 and 85 years old in good health.

The chain is built from TRBV7-2 and TRBJ1-3; D gene ambiguous. There are 12 residues in the CDR3. CDR1 and CDR2 (germline): SGHTA, FQGNSA. Between the trimmed V and J ends, which lost 3 bases and 10 bases, there was a span of 10 bases. The CDR3 region is CASSFGRDTIYF. CDR3 in DNA: TGTGCCAGCAGCTTTGGGCGGGATACCATATATTTT.

The rearrangement joins TRBV6-1 to TRBJ1-2; 7 nucleotides line up with TRBD1. Unmatched junction bases numbered 6, after V lost 3 bases and J lost 11 bases. Per the germline V gene, CDR1 is MNHNS and CDR2 is SASEGT. This CDR3 spans 12 amino acids. CDR3 sequence (DNA): TGTGCCAGCAGTGACAACCCAGGGGGGTACACCTTC. This encodes CASSDNPGGYTF.

Here the CDR3 DNA reads TGCGCCAGCAGCCACCGCCTAGCGGGGGGGCCGGAGACCCAGTACTTC. Translating gives CASSHRLAGGPETQYF. V and J are TRBV4-1 and TRBJ2-5, with 12 bases aligning to TRBD2. Germline V lookup: CDR1 MGHRA, CDR2 YSYEKL. V was pared by 3 bases and J by 5 bases, with 7 bases of the junction left unmatched. CDR3 length: 16 residues.

The V call is TRBV6-4, the J call TRBJ2-7, with 10 nucleotides matching TRBD2. The J segment lost 3 bases and the V segment lost 5 bases, leaving 13 bases of the junction unmatched. The germline V gene has CDR1 MRHNA and CDR2 SNTAGT. CDR3 length: 17 amino acids. The CDR3 DNA reads TGTGCCAGCAGTTTACATAGCACCGGGACTAGCGTCTACGAGCAGTACTTC. It codes for CASSLHSTGTSVYEQYF.

V usage is TRBV2 and J usage is TRBJ1-1, with D uncertain. Germline-derived CDR1 and CDR2 are SNHLY and FYNNEI. With 7 bases removed from V and 0 bases from J, the gap between germline ends came to 18 bases. This CDR3 comprises 16 residues. CDR3 in amino acids: CASTPRGLGLNTEAFF. CDR3 DNA sequence: TGTGCCAGCACCCCTCGCGGGTTGGGCCTGAACACTGAAGCTTTCTTT.

The chain uses TRBV5-1 and TRBJ1-1; 7 nucleotides line up with TRBD1. In germline, CDR1 is SGHRS, CDR2 YFSETQ. V shed 4 bases and J 1 base; nucleotides not matched to a gene: 4. The CDR3 runs to 14 residues. CDR3 DNA: TGCGCCAGCAGCACCCAGGGGGGGAACACTGAAGCTTTCTTT. Amino acids: CASSTQGGNTEAFF.

The chain is built from TRBV10-3 and TRBJ2-7, with TRBD1 identical over 8 bases. The CDR3 is made up of 16 amino acids. In germline, CDR1 is ENHRY, CDR2 SYGVKD. V dropped 2 bases and J dropped 3; count of bases not matched to a gene: 9. CDR3 in DNA: TGTGCCATCAGTGAGGGAAGAAACAGGGGGGTCTACGAGCAGTACTTC. This translates into CAISEGRNRGVYEQYF.

The rearrangement links TRBV5-1 to TRBJ2-5; the D gene is possibly TRBD2 (6 bases). V was cut by 5 bases and J by 1 base, with 15 bases left in between. Germline V gene lookup returns CDR1 SGHRS and CDR2 YFSETQ. The CDR3 spans 15 residues. CDR3 protein: CASSYGRRGQETQYF. The CDR3 nucleotides are TGCGCCAGCAGTTACGGACGGAGGGGCCAAGAGACCCAGTACTTC.